The next 9 T cell receptor beta chains were all read from a single sample in a study of CD8 T cells in Susac syndrome. An amount of RNA that ranged from roughly 0.45 to 1 ug was reverse transcribed with random hexamers. A single record per CDR3 protein comes from TCRdb applying MiXCR to the immunoSEQ multiplex PCR reads. The sample yields approximately 150,000 distinct CDR3 sequences, approximately 95% seen once. Input material: CD4+ T cells from PBMCs. These receptors all come from a human donor with Susac syndrome.

This rearrangement joins TRBV15 to TRBJ1-5; no clear D gene. The CDR3 has 13 residues. Germline V gene sequence: CDR1 LNHNV, CDR2 YYDKDF (reference sequence). The germline V and J ends were trimmed by 0 bases and 6 bases, with 6 bases remaining between them. In nucleotides, the CDR3 is TGTGCCACCAGCAGAGACAAGATTCAGCCCCAGCATTTT. It codes for CATSRDKIQPQHF.

The chain couples TRBV15 to TRBJ2-7; 8 positions match TRBD1. The germline CDR1 and CDR2 sequences are LNHNV and YYDKDF (reference sequence). This CDR3 is built from 14 residues. V dropped 5 bases and J dropped 9; count of bases not matched to a gene: 12. Here the CDR3 DNA reads TGTGCCACCAGCGCACGGGACAGGAGCTCGTCGCAGTACTTC. This translates into CATSARDRSSSQYF.

The CDR3 nucleotides read TGCGCCAGCAGCCGACTAGCGGGAGCCCAAGGGACCGTCTACGAGCAGTACTTC. It specifies CASSRLAGAQGTVYEQYF. The rearrangement links TRBV5-1 to TRBJ2-7, with 12 bases identical to TRBD2. Germline-derived CDR1 and CDR2 are SGHRS and YFSETQ. CDR3 length: 18 residues. V shed 4 bases, J shed 3 bases, and the junction held 14 bases outside the gene matches. The full variable domain, its missing parts supplied by reference TRBV5-1 and TRBJ2-7, is KAGVTQTPRYLIKTRGQQVTLSCSPISGHRSVSWYQQTPGQGLQFLFEYFSETQRNKGNFPGRFSGRQFSNSRSEMNVSTLELGDSALYLCASSRLAGAQGTVYEQYFGPGTRLTVT.

The count of this clonotype is one. The CDR3 bases are TGTGCCAGCAGTTCCGACAGGGGGGTTTTAGGTGGGGCCAACGTCCTGACTTTC. This gives the protein CASSSDRGVLGGANVLTF. V and J are TRBV6-5 and TRBJ2-6, with 9 bases identical to TRBD1. This CDR3 contains 18 residues. Germline CDR1 and CDR2: MNHEY and SVGAGI. J was trimmed by 3 bases and V by 4 bases; bases with no gene match: 10.

The chain uses TRBV15 and TRBJ2-3; D unclear. V was clipped by 0 bases and J by 3 bases, with 7 bases between them. The CDR3 length is 14 residues. Germline V gene sequence: CDR1 LNHNV, CDR2 YYDKDF (reference sequence). The DNA for the CDR3 is TGTGCCACCAGCAGAGATTTTGGGACAGATACGCAGTATTTT. Residues: CATSRDFGTDTQYF.

This chain joins TRBV5-8 and TRBJ2-1; 11 bases agree with TRBD2. From germline, CDR1 is SGHTS and CDR2 YDEGEE. The V gene end was trimmed by 4 bases and the J gene end by 7 bases; junction bases not matched to a gene: 7. This CDR3 is built from 15 residues. CDR3 nucleotide sequence: TGTGCCAGCAGCCAAGGACTAGCGGGCCCGAATGAGCAGTTCTTC. Its translation is CASSQGLAGPNEQFF.

This clonotype turned up a few times. The chain links TRBV5-1 to TRBJ2-3; unclear D gene. The germline V gene encodes CDR1 SGHRS and CDR2 YFSETQ. V gave up 0 bases and J gave up 1 base, with 6 bases separating them. The CDR3 is made up of 14 amino acids. CDR3 in amino acids: CASSLERGTDTQYF. The CDR3 region has the DNA TGCGCCAGCAGCTTGGAGCGCGGCACAGATACGCAGTATTTT.

The rearrangement links TRBV2 to TRBJ2-1; D may be TRBD2 (6 bases). The CDR3 covers 15 residues. CDR1 SNHLY and CDR2 FYNNEI come from the germline V gene. V was trimmed by 6 bases and J by 0 bases, leaving 12 bases between them. CDR3 sequence: CASRFSGSSYNEQFF. In DNA, the CDR3 is TGTGCCAGCAGGTTTAGCGGAAGCTCCTACAATGAGCAGTTCTTC. Drawing the rest from reference TRBV2 and TRBJ2-1, the complete variable domain is EPEVTQTPSHQVTQMGQEVILRCVPISNHLYFYWYRQILGQKVEFLVSFYNNEISEKSEIFDDQFSVERPDGSNFTLKIRSTKLEDSAMYFCASRFSGSSYNEQFFGPGTRLTVL.

The V and J genes are TRBV20-1 and TRBJ2-4, with D hard to call. V dropped 6 bases and J dropped 1 base, with 13 bases sitting between them. Germline CDR1 and CDR2: DFQATT and SNEGSKA (reference sequence). The CDR3 has 14 residues. DNA of the CDR3: TGCAGTGCCCCAGACTGGGTTGCCAAAAACATTCAGTACTTC. It translates to CSAPDWVAKNIQYF.